Given below is one T cell receptor beta chain in context. Its antigen remains unknown. The CDR3 length is 13 residues. V gave up 5 bases and J gave up 2 bases, with 9 bases separating them. Germline-derived CDR1 and CDR2 are MNHEY and SVGEGT. This sample was included in a study of T cell responses to AZD1222 COVID-19 vaccine. Sequencing was performed with immunoSEQ multiplex PCR; in TCRdb, only in-frame clones are kept and a portion is missing. The sample records about 100,000 clones, just under 90% being singletons. Study findings and constraints: Donor demographics were predominantly white British with a female majority; clonal diversity may be underestimated.

The chain links TRBV6-2 or TRBV6-3 to TRBJ1-2; TRBD1 might be the D (5 bases). The TCR comes from an adult in good health. The specimen was peripheral blood, collected on day 0 of AZD1222 vaccination. CDR3 bases: TGTGCCAGCAGTCCCGACAGAAACTATGGCTACACCTTC. Its protein product is CASSPDRNYGYTF.